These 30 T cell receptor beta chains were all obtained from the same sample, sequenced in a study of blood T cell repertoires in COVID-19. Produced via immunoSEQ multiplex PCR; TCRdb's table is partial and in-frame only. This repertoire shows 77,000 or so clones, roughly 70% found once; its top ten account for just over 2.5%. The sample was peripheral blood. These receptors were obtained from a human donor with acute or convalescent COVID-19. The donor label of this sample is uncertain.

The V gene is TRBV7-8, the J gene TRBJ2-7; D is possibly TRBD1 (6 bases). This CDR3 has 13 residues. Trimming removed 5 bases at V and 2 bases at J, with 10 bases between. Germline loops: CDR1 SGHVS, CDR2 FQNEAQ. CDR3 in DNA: TGTGCCAGCAGCCGAACAGGGACCTACGAGCAGTACGTC. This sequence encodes CASSRTGTYEQYV.

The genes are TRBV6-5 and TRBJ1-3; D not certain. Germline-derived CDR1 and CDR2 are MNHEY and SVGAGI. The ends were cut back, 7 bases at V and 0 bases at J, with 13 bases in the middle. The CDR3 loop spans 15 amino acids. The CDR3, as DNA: TGTGCCAGCAACCAGTTACCAATCTCTGGAAACACCATATATTTT. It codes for CASNQLPISGNTIYF.

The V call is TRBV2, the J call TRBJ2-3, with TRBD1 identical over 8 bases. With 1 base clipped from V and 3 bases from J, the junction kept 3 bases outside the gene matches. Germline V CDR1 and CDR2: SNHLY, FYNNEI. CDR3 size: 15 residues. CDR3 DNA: TGTGCCAGCAGTGAAGTCAGGGGGCAGACAGATACGCAGTATTTT. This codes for CASSEVRGQTDTQYF.

The CDR3, as DNA: TGTGCCACCAGCATAGACAGGGGGCTTCAGCCCCAGCATTTT. Its translation is CATSIDRGLQPQHF. V gene TRBV15 combines with J gene TRBJ1-5; 10 nucleotides agree with TRBD1. The V gene end was trimmed by 4 bases and the J gene end by 6 bases; junction bases not matched to a gene: 3. The V gene's germline CDR1 is LNHNV and CDR2 YYDKDF (reference sequence). The CDR3 is made up of 14 amino acids.

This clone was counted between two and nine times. The CDR3, as DNA: TGTGCCAGCAGGACGTATGGGGCAGACAATGAGCAGTTCTTC. This sequence encodes CASRTYGADNEQFF. The chain employs TRBV5-6 and TRBJ2-1, with a weak D call TRBD1 (5 bases). The V gene lost 5 bases and the J gene lost 5 bases, with 14 bases spanning the gap. Germline values: CDR1 SGHDT, CDR2 YYEEEE. The CDR3 spans 14 residues.

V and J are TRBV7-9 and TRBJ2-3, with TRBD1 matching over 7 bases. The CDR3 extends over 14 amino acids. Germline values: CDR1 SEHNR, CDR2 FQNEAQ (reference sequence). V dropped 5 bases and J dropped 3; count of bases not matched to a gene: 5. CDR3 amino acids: CASSRDRETDTQYF. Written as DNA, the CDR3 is TGTGCCAGCAGCCGGGACAGAGAAACAGATACGCAGTATTTT.

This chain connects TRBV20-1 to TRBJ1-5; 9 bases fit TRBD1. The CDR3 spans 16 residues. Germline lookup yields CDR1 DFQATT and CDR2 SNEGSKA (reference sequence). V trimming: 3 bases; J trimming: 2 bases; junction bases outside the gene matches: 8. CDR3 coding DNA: TGCAGTGCTAGTGTTAGGACAGGGGAGGGCAATCAGCCCCAGCATTTT. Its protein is CSASVRTGEGNQPQHF.

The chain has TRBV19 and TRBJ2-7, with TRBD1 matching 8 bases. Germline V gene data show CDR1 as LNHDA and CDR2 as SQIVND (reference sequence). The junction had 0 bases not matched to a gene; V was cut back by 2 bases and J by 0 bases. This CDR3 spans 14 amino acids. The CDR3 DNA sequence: TGTGCCAGTAGTATACAGGGGGCCTCCTACGAGCAGTACTTC. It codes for CASSIQGASYEQYF.

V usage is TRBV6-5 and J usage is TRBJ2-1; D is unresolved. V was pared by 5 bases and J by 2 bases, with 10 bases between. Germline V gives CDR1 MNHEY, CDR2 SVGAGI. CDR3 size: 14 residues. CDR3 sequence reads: CASSRGAPYNEQFF. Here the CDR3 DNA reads TGTGCCAGCAGTCGTGGAGCCCCCTACAATGAGCAGTTCTTC.

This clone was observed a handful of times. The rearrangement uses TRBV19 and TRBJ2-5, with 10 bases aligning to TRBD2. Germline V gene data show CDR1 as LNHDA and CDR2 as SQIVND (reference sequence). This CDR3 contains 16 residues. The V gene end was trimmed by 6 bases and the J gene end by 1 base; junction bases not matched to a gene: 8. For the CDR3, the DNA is TGTGCCAGTAGATGGAGCGGGAGGGCCTTCCAAGAGACCCAGTACTTC. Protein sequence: CASRWSGRAFQETQYF. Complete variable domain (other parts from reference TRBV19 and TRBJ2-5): DGGITQSPKYLFRKEGQNVTLSCEQNLNHDAMYWYRQDPGQGLRLIYYSQIVNDFQKGDIAEGYSVSREKKESFPLTVTSAQKNPTAFYLCASRWSGRAFQETQYFGPGTRLLVL.

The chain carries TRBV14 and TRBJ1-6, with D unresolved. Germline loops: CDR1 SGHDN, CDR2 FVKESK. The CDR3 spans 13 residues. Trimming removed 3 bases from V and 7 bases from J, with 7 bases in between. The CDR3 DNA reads TGTGCCAGCAGCCAGTTACAGAATTCACCCCTCCACTTT. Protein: CASSQLQNSPLHF. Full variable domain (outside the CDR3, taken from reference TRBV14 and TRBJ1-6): EAGVTQFPSHSVIEKGQTVTLRCDPISGHDNLYWYRRVMGKEIKFLLHFVKESKQDESGMPNNRFLAERTGGTYSTLKVQPAELEDSGVYFCASSQLQNSPLHFGNGTRLTVT.

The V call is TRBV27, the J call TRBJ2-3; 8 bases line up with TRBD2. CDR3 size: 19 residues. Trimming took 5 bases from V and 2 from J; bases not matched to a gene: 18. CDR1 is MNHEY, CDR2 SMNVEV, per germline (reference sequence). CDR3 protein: CASSLKGDSLAGYTDTQYF. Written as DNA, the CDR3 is TGTGCCAGCAGTCTTAAAGGGGATTCGTTAGCGGGGTACACAGATACGCAGTATTTT.

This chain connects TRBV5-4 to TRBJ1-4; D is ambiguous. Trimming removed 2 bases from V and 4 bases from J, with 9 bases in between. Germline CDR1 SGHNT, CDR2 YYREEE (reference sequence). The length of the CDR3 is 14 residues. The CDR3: CASSLKNSNEKLFF. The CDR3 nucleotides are TGTGCCAGCAGCTTAAAGAACAGTAATGAAAAACTGTTTTTT.

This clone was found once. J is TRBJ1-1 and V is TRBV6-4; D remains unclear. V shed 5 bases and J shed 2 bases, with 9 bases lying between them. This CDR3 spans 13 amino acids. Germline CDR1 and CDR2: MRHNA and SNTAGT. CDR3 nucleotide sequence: TGTGCCAGCAGTTATACGACTAACACTGAAGCTTTCTTT. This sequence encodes CASSYTTNTEAFF.

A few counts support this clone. The CDR3 loop is CASSLGRALAASTDTQYF. The DNA of the CDR3 is TGTGCCAGCAGCTTAGGTCGAGCGCTAGCGGCTAGCACAGATACGCAGTATTTT. This chain connects TRBV11-2 to TRBJ2-3, with TRBD2 matching over 7 bases. The germline gives CDR1 SGHAT, CDR2 FQNNGV. CDR3 length: 18 amino acids. J lost 0 bases, V lost 1 base, and 10 bases had no gene match.

In DNA form, the CDR3 reads TGTGCCAGCAGCTTAGCGGCGGGAGAACTCTACGAGCAGTACTTC. Translating it yields CASSLAAGELYEQYF. The chain carries TRBV7-2 and TRBJ2-7; 7 bases fit TRBD2. The J segment lost 3 bases and the V segment lost 0 bases, leaving 5 bases of the junction unmatched. The CDR3 runs to 15 residues. Germline V CDR1 and CDR2: SGHTA, FQGNSA.

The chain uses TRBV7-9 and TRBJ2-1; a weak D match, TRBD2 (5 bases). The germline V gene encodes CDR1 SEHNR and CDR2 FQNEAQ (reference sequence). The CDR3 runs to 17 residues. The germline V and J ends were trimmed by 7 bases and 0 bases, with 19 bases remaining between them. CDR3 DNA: TGTGCCAGCACCAAAGTTGCTAGTAGCGACTCCTACAATGAGCAGTTCTTC. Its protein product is CASTKVASSDSYNEQFF.

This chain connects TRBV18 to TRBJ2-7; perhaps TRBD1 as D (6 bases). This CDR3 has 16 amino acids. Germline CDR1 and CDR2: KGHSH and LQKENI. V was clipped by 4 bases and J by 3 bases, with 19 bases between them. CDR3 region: CASSREQGPYLYEQYV. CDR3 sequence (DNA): TGTGCCAGCTCACGAGAACAGGGCCCGTACCTCTACGAGCAGTACGTC.

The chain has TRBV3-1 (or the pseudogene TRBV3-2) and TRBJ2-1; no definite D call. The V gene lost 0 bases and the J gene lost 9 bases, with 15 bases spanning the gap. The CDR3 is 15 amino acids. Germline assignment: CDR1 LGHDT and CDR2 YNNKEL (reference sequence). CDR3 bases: TGTGCCAGCAGCCAAGAGCGGAGTGGTCTTGGTGAGCAGTTCTTC. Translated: CASSQERSGLGEQFF.

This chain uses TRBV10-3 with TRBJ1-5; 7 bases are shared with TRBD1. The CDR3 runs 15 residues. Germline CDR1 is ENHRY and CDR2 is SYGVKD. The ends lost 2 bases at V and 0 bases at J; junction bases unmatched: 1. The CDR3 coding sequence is TGTGCCATCAGTGAGGGACAGGCTAGCAATCAGCCCCAGCATTTT. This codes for CAISEGQASNQPQHF.

The DNA of the CDR3 is TGTGCCAGCAGCCAAGCATTCGTAAGACAGGGCCAGCCCCAGCATTTT. Amino acids: CASSQAFVRQGQPQHF. The chain is built from TRBV4-2 and TRBJ1-5; 7 bases line up with TRBD1. The CDR3 is 16 amino acids. V was pared by 1 base and J by 7 bases, with 10 bases of the junction left unmatched. Germline V gives CDR1 LGHNA, CDR2 YNFKEQ.

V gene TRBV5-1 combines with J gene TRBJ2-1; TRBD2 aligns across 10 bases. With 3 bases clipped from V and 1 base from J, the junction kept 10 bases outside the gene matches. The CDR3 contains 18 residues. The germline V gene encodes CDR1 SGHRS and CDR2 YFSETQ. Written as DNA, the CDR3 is TGCGCCAGCAGCTCGGGTCCTAGCGGGAGAGGGTCCTACAATGAGCAGTTCTTC. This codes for CASSSGPSGRGSYNEQFF.

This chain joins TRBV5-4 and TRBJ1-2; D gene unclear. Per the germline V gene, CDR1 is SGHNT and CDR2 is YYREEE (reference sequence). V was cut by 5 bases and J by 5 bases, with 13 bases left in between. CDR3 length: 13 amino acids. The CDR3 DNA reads TGTGCCAGCAGTCCCACAGAGAATTATGGCTACACCTTC. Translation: CASSPTENYGYTF.

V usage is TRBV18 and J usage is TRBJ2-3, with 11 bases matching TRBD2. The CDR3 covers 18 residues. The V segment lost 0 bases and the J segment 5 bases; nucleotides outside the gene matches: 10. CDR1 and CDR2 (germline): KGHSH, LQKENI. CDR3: CASSPPHPVLAGEDTQYF. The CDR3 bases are TGTGCCAGCTCACCACCCCACCCAGTACTAGCGGGGGAAGATACGCAGTATTTT.

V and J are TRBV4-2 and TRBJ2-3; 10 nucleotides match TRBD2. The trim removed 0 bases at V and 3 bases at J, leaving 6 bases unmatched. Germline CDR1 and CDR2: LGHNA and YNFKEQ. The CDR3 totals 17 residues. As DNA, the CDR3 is TGTGCCAGCAGCCAAGACTTTAGCGGGGGGAGAACAGATACGCAGTATTTT. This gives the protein CASSQDFSGGRTDTQYF.

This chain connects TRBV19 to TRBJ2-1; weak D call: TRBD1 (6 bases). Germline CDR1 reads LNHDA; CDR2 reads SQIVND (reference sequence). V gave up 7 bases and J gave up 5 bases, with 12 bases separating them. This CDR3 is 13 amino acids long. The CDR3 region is CASTLRGNNEQFF. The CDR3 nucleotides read TGTGCCAGTACTCTTAGGGGGAACAATGAGCAGTTCTTC. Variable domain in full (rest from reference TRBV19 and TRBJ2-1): DGGITQSPKYLFRKEGQNVTLSCEQNLNHDAMYWYRQDPGQGLRLIYYSQIVNDFQKGDIAEGYSVSREKKESFPLTVTSAQKNPTAFYLCASTLRGNNEQFFGPGTRLTVL.

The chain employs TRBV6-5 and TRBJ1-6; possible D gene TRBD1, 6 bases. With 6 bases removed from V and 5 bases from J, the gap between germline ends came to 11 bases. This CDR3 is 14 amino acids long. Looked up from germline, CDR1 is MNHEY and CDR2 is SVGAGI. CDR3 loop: CASRWTDHNSPLHF. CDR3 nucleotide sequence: TGTGCCAGCAGGTGGACAGACCATAATTCACCCCTCCACTTT.

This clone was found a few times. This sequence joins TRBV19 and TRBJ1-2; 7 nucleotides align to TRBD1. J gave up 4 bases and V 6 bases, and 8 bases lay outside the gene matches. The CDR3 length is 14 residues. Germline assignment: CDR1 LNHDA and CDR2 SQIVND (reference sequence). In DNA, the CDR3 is TGTGCCAGTAGACCAGACAGGGCTACCTATGGCTACACCTTC. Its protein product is CASRPDRATYGYTF.

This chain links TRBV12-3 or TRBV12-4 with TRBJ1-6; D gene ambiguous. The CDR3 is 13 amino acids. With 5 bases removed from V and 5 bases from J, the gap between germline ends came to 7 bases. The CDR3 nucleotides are TGTGCCAGCAGTAACAGCAATAATTCACCCCTCCACTTT. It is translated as CASSNSNNSPLHF.

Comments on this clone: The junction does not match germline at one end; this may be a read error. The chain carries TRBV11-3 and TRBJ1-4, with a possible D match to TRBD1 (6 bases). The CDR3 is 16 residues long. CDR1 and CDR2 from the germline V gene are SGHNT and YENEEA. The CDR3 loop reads CASSLRPGHPSGKTVF. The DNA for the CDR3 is TGTGCCAGCAGCTTGAGGCCGGGACACCCCAGCGGAAAAACTGTTTTT.